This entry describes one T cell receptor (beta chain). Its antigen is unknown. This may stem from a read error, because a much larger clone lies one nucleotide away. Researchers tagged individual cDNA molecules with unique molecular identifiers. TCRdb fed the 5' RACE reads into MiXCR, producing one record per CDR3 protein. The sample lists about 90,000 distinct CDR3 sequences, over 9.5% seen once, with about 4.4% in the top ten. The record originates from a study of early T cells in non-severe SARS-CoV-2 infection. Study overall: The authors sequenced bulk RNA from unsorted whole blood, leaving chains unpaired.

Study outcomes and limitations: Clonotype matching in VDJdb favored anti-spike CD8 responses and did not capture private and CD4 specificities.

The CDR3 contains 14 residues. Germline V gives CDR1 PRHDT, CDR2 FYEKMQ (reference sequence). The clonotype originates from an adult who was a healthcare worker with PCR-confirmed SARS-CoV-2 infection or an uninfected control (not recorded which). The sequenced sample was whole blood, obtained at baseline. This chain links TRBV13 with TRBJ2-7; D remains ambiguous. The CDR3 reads CVSSSRSDSYEQYF. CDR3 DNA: TGTGTCAGCAGCTCCCGGTCCGACTCCTACGAGCAGTACTTC. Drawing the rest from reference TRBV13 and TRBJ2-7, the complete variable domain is AAGVIQSPRHLIKEKRETATLKCYPIPRHDTVYWYQQGPGQDPQFLISFYEKMQSDKGSIPDRFSAQQFSDYHSELNMSSLELGDSALYFCVSSSRSDSYEQYFGPGTRLTVT.